This TCR beta chain emerged from a study of T cell responses to AZD1222 COVID-19 vaccine. This CDR3 region has 17 residues. The V segment lost 5 bases and the J segment 10 bases; nucleotides outside the gene matches: 21. CDR1 is MGHDK, CDR2 SYGVNS, per germline. Libraries were prepared by immunoSEQ multiplex PCR; TCRdb keeps only in-frame clonotypes and omits some of them. In the table there are more than 70,000 clones, 80% to 90% of which are singletons. The material sequenced was peripheral blood, taken on day 0 of AZD1222 vaccination. This receptor was obtained from an adult in good health. This chain links TRBV25-1 with TRBJ2-3, with 7 positions matching TRBD2. This CDR3 is CASSRPGLEAGVGSQYF. The CDR3 DNA sequence: TGTGCCAGCAGTAGGCCTGGATTAGAGGCGGGAGTAGGTTCGCAGTATTTT.